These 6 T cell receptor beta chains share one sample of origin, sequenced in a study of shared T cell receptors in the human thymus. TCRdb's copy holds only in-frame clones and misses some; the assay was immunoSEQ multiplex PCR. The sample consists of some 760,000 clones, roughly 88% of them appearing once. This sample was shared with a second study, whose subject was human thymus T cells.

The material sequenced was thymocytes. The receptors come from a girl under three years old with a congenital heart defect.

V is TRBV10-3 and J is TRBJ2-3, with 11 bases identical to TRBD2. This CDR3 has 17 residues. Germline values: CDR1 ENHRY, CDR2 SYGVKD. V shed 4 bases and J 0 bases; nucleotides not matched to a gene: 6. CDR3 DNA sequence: TGTGCCATCAGTGGTCCCGGACTAGCGGGTAGCACAGATACGCAGTATTTT. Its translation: CAISGPGLAGSTDTQYF.

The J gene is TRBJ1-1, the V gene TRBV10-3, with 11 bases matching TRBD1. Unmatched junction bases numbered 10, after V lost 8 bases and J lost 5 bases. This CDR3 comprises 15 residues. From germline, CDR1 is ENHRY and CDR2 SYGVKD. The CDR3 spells CAIGGQGAIRTEAFF. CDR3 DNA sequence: TGTGCCATCGGAGGACAGGGGGCAATTAGGACTGAAGCTTTCTTT.

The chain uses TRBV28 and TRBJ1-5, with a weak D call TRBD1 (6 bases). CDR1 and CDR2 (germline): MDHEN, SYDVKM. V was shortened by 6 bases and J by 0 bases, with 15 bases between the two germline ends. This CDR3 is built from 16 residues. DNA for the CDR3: TGTGCCAGCAGATCCCACAGGGAATATAGCAATCAGCCCCAGCATTTT. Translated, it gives CASRSHREYSNQPQHF.

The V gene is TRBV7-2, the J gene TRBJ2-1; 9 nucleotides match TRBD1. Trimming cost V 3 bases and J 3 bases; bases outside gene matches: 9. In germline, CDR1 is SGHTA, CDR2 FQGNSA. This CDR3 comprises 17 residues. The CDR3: CASSFVQGDRVYNEQFF. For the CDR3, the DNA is TGTGCCAGCAGCTTCGTCCAGGGGGACAGGGTCTACAATGAGCAGTTCTTC.

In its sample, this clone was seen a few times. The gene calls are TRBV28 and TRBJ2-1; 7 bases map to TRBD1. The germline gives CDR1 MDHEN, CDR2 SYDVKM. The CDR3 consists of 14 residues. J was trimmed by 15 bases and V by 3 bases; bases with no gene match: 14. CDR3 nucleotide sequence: TGTGCCAGCAGTTTTAGGGAAGGGGTGACAGGGCGGTTCTTC. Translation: CASSFREGVTGRFF.

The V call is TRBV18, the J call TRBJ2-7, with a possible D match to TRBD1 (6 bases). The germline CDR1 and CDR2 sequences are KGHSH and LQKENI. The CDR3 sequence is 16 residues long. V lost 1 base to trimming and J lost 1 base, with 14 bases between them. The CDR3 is CASSPQMNRESYEQYF. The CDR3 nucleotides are TGTGCCAGCTCACCACAGATGAACAGGGAGTCCTACGAGCAGTACTTC.